Following are 9 T cell receptor beta chains from one sample sequenced in a study of human T cells and chemical hapten exposure. TCRdb used MiXCR to reprocess the RACE reads, holding one entry per CDR3 protein. The table has about 190,000 distinct CDR3 sequences, under 30% seen once. The time point here: patch test 3, about 24 weeks after DPC sensitization. Treatment denoted: therapeutic diphenylcyclopropenone sensitization with weekly scalp DPC. The sample in question was whole blood, obtained in connection with sensitization to the hapten diphenylcyclopropenone (DPC). These receptors came from a woman in her thirties or forties with alopecia areata. Some clones in this sample may be carry-over from other donors' samples.

The chain recombines TRBV27 with TRBJ1-3, with D perhaps TRBD1 (6 bases). Germline CDR1 and CDR2: MNHEY and SMNVEV (reference sequence). The CDR3 has 17 residues. The V and J ends lost 5 bases and 4 bases respectively, with 21 bases between them. The CDR3 sequence: CASSLTYPGGSGNTIYF. In nucleotides, the CDR3 is TGTGCCAGCAGTCTCACCTACCCGGGGGGCTCAGGAAACACCATATATTTT.

This chain links TRBV28 with TRBJ1-1, with D unresolved. Trimming stripped 2 bases from V and 10 bases from J, with 17 bases between. The CDR3 is 14 residues long. The germline gives CDR1 MDHEN, CDR2 SYDVKM. The CDR3 nucleotides are TGTGCCAGCAGTTTAAGTCATGGGATTACGGGAGCTTTCTTT. It is translated as CASSLSHGITGAFF.

The sample holds a few counts of this clonotype. CDR3 loop: CASRGVHTGGYEQYF. CDR3 coding DNA: TGTGCCAGCAGGGGGGTTCACACAGGGGGCTACGAGCAGTACTTC. The V gene is TRBV27, the J gene TRBJ2-7, with 8 nucleotides matching TRBD1. Germline V gene lookup returns CDR1 MNHEY and CDR2 SMNVEV (reference sequence). There are 15 residues in the CDR3. Trimming at V came to 6 bases and at J to 3 bases, leaving 10 bases not matched to a gene.

V and J are TRBV5-8 and TRBJ2-3; D is uncertain. This CDR3 contains 17 residues. Trimming cost V 4 bases and J 0 bases, with 18 bases left between them. CDR1 is SGHTS, CDR2 YDEGEE, per germline. The CDR3 loop is CASSLLGQSFSTDTQYF. In nucleotides, the CDR3 is TGTGCCAGCAGCCTTCTCGGGCAGTCCTTTAGCACAGATACGCAGTATTTT.

This clonotype was observed a few times. The chain recombines TRBV5-1 with TRBJ1-1; maybe TRBD1 (5 bases). Germline CDR1 is SGHRS and CDR2 is YFSETQ. The CDR3 contains 16 residues. V lost 4 bases, J lost 0 bases, and 16 bases lay in between. The CDR3 DNA reads as TGCGCCAGCAGCCCGGTACCAGGGTTTATGAACACTGAAGCTTTCTTT. It specifies CASSPVPGFMNTEAFF.

To note about this clonotype: One end of the junction does not line up with germline, which may come from a read error. This rearrangement joins TRBV5-1 to TRBJ2-5, with D possibly TRBD1 on 5 matching bases. Germline-derived CDR1 and CDR2 are SGHRS and YFSETQ. This CDR3 has 15 residues. As DNA, the CDR3 is TGCGCCAGCAGCGTCGACAGCCCTACAAGAGAGGCCCAGTACTTC. The encoded protein is CASSVDSPTREAQYF.

There are many counts of this clonotype. The chain is built from TRBV29-1 and TRBJ2-7, with 7 nucleotides matching TRBD1. V shed 6 bases, J shed 0 bases, and the junction held 8 bases outside the gene matches. CDR1 is SQVTM and CDR2 is ANQGSEA in the germline V gene. This CDR3 contains 14 residues. The CDR3 DNA reads as TGCAGCGTCCCAAGACAGGGCTTCTCCTACGAGCAGTACTTC. Its protein is CSVPRQGFSYEQYF.

The V and J genes are TRBV12-3 or TRBV12-4 and TRBJ2-7, with 7 bases that match TRBD2. CDR3 length: 13 amino acids. Trimming took 6 bases from V and 1 from J; bases not matched to a gene: 3. Written as DNA, the CDR3 is TGTGCCAGCAGACGACTAGCATCCTACGAGCAGTACTTC. Encoded protein: CASRRLASYEQYF.

The chain combines TRBV29-1 with TRBJ1-1; D gene ambiguous. The V end was cut by 1 base, the J end by 3 bases, with 9 bases between. The CDR3 contains 13 residues. CDR1 is SQVTM and CDR2 is ANQGSEA in the germline V gene. The DNA for the CDR3 is TGCAGCGTTGAAGGAACGGGTCACACTGAAGCTTTCTTT. This gives the protein CSVEGTGHTEAFF.